Given below is one T cell receptor (beta chain) in context. This record belongs to a study of cytotoxic CD8 clonotypes in ibrutinib-treated CLL. Study in general: After a median of around 70 months, 14 patients stayed remitted and 12 progressed; responses had been partial in some 24 and complete in 2.

From germline, CDR1 is MDHEN and CDR2 SYDVKM. The CDR3 contains 14 residues. Unmatched junction bases numbered 1, after V lost 5 bases and J lost 1 base. Clones were sequenced by immunoSEQ multiplex PCR, and TCRdb holds only the in-frame ones, with some missing. Seen here are roughly 330,000 clones, about 64% observed once, and the top ten hold just under 6.5%. The V and J genes are TRBV28 and TRBJ2-7; TRBD2 agrees at 11 bases. This receptor was identified in a human donor with chronic lymphocytic leukemia. The source material was PBMCs, sampled after 36 months of ibrutinib treatment. The chain's CDR3 is CASSVAGGSYEQYF. Here the CDR3 DNA reads TGTGCCAGCAGTGTAGCGGGAGGGTCCTACGAGCAGTACTTC.